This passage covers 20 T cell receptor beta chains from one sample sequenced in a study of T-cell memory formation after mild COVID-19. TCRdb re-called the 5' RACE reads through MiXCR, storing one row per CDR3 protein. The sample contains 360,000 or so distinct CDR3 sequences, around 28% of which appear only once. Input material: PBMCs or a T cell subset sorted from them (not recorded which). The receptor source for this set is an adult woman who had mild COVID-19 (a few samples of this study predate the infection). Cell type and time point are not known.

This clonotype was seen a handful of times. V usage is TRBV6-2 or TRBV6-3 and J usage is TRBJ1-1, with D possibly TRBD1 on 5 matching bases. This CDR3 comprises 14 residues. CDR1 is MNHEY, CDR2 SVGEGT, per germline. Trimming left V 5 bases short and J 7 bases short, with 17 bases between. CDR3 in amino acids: CASSPYLDGGEAFF. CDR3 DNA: TGTGCCAGCAGTCCTTACCTCGACGGGGGTGAAGCTTTCTTT.

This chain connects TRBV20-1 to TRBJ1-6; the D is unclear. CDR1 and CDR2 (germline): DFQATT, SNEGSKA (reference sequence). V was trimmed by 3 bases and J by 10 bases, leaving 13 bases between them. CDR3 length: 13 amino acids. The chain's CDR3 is CSASLGLGSPLHF. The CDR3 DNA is TGCAGTGCTAGCCTGGGGTTGGGATCACCCCTCCACTTT.

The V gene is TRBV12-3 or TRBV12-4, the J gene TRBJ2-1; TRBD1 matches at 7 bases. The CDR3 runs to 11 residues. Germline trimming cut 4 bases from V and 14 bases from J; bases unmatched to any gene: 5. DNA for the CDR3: TGTGCCAGCAGTTGGAGCAGGGGGAAGTTCTTC. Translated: CASSWSRGKFF.

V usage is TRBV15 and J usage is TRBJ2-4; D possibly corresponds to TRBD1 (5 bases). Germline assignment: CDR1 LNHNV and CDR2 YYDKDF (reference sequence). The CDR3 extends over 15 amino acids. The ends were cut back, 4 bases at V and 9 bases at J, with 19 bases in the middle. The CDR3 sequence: CATSNAFQGVGIQYF. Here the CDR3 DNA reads TGTGCCACCAGCAACGCCTTCCAAGGGGTTGGCATTCAGTACTTC.

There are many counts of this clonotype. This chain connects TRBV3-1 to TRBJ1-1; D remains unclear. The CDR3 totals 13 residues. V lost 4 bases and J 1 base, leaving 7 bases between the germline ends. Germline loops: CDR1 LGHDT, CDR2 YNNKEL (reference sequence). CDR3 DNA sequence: TGTGCCAGCAGCCCGGATTCGAACACTGAAGCTTTCTTT. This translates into CASSPDSNTEAFF.

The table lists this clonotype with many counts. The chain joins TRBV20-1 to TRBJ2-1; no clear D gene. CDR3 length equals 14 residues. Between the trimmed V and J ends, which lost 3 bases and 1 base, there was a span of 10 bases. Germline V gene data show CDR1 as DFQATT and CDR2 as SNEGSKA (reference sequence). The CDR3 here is CSARSLWSYNEQFF. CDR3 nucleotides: TGCAGTGCTAGGTCCCTTTGGTCCTACAATGAGCAGTTCTTC.

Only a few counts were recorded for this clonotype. The CDR3 coding sequence is TGTGCCAGCAGCGTAACTGACAGGGGAGGTTCACCCCTCCACTTT. Protein: CASSVTDRGGSPLHF. The rearrangement links TRBV9 to TRBJ1-6, with TRBD1 identical over 8 bases. The CDR3 runs to 15 residues. Trimming removed 1 base from V and 9 bases from J; junction bases left unmatched: 6. In germline, CDR1 is SGDLS, CDR2 YYNGEE.

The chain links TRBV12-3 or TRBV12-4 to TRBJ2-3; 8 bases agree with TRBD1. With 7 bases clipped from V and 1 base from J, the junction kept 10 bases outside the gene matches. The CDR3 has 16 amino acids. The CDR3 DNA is TGTGCCAGCACCCTACGTAGGGGACAGGGCACAGATACGCAGTATTTT. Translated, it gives CASTLRRGQGTDTQYF.

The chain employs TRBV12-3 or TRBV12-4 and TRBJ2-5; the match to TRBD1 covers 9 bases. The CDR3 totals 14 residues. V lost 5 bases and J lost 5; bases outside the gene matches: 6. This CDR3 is CASSITGGTETQYF. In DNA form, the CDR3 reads TGTGCCAGCAGTATTACAGGGGGCACGGAGACCCAGTACTTC.

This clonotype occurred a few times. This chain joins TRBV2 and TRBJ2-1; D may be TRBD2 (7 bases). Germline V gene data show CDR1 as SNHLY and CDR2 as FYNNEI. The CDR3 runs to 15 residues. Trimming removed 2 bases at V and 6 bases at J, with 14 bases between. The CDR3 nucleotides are TGTGCCAGCAGTGAATGGGGGGGCGCGGGCAATGAGCAGTTCTTC. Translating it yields CASSEWGGAGNEQFF.

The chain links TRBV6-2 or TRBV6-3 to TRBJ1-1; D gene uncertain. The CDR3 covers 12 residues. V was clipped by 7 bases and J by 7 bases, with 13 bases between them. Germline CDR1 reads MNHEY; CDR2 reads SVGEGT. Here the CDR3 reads CASTNPRGEAFF. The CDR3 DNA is TGTGCCAGCACCAACCCGCGCGGTGAAGCTTTCTTT.

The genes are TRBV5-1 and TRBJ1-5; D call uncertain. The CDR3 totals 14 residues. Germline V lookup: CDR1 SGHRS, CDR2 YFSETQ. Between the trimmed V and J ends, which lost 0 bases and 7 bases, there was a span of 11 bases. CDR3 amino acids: CASSLGSHGQPQHF. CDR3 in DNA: TGCGCCAGCAGCTTGGGGTCCCACGGGCAGCCCCAGCATTTT.

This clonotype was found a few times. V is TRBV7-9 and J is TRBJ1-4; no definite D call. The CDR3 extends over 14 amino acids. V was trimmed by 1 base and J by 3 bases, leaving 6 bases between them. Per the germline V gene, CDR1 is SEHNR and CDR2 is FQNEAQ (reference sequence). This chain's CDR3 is CASSLGHSNEKLFF. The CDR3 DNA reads TGTGCCAGCAGCTTAGGGCACTCTAATGAAAAACTGTTTTTT.

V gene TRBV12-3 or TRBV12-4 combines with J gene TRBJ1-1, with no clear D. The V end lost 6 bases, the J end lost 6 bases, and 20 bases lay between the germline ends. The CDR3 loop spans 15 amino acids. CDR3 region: CASSAEAPLSSEAFF. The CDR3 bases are TGTGCCAGCAGCGCGGAGGCACCGCTCAGCTCTGAAGCTTTCTTT.

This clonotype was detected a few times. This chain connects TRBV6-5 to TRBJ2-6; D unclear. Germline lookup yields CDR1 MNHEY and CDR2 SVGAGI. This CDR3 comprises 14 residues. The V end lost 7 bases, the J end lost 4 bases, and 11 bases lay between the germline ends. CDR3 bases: TGTGCCAGCAAAACGGAACGAGGGGCCAACGTCCTGACTTTC. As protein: CASKTERGANVLTF.

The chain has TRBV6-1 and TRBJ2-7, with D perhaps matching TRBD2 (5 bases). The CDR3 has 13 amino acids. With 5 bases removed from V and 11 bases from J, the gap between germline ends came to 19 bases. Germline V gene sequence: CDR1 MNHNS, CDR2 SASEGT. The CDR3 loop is CASSTNYRGMEYF. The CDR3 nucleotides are TGTGCCAGCAGTACCAACTACCGGGGAATGGAGTACTTC.

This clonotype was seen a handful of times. CDR3 nucleotide sequence: TGTGCCAGCAGCTTAATTGGGTGGACAGATACGCAGTATTTT. The encoded protein is CASSLIGWTDTQYF. The chain joins TRBV7-6 to TRBJ2-3; D uncertain. Germline-derived CDR1 and CDR2 are SGHVS and FNYEAQ. The germline V and J ends were trimmed by 2 bases and 3 bases, with 9 bases remaining between them. This CDR3 region has 14 residues. Looking up the rest from reference TRBV7-6 and TRBJ2-3 gives the full variable domain: GAGVSQSPRYKVTKRGQDVALRCDPISGHVSLYWYRQALGQGPEFLTYFNYEAQQDKSGLPNDRFSAERPEGSISTLTIQRTEQRDSAMYRCASSLIGWTDTQYFGPGTRLTVL.

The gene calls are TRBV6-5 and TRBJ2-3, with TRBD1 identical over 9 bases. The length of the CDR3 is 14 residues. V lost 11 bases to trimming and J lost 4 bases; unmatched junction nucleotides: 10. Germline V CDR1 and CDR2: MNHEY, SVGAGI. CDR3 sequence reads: CAPAGTGPADTQYF. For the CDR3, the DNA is TGTGCCCCCGCCGGGACAGGGCCGGCAGATACGCAGTATTTT.

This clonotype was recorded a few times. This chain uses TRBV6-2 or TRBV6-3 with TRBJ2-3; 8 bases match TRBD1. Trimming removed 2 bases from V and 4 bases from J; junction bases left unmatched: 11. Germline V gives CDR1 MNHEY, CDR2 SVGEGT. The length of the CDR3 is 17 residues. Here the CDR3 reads CASSYETGEYSADTQYF. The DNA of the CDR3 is TGTGCCAGCAGTTACGAGACAGGGGAGTACAGTGCAGATACGCAGTATTTT.

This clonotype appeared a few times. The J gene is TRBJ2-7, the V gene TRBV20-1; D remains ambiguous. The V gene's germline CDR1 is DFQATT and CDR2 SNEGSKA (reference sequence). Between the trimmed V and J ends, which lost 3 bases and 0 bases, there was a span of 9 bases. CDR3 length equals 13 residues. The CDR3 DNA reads TGCAGTGCTAGGTATGGCAGCTCCTACGAGCAGTACTTC. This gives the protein CSARYGSSYEQYF.